The clone carrying this TCR beta chain has just a few counts. The data stem from a study of T-cell memory formation after mild COVID-19. The overall study: The TCR clusters were mostly specific to one donor.

One entry per CDR3 protein results from TCRdb running MiXCR on the 5' RACE reads. The sample lists about 400,000 distinct CDR3 sequences; about a sixth were seen once. The V and J ends lost 2 bases and 5 bases respectively, with 8 bases between them. Germline assignment: CDR1 KGHDR and CDR2 SFDVKD. The CDR3 has 13 residues. The receptor's source is a man between 18 and 35 years old who had mild COVID-19 (a few samples of this study predate the infection). Cell type and time point are not known. Source material: PBMCs or a T cell subset sorted from them (not recorded which). The chain is built from TRBV24-1 and TRBJ1-1; no clear D. Here the CDR3 DNA reads TGTGCCACCAGTGATTCGGACCAAACTGAAGCTTTCTTT. Amino acid sequence: CATSDSDQTEAFF.